This T cell receptor (beta chain) originates from a study of early T cells in non-severe SARS-CoV-2 infection. Study summary: Chains stayed unpaired after sequencing of bulk RNA from unsorted whole blood.

In its sample, this clonotype was seen many times. Its specificity is not known. CDR1 and CDR2 (germline): DFQATT, SNEGSKA (reference sequence). The CDR3 consists of 15 residues. V was shortened by 4 bases and J by 10 bases, with 23 bases between the two germline ends. Notes on the study in general: Matches to VDJdb favored anti-spike CD8 responses and missed private and CD4 specificities.

The library protocol tagged individual cDNA molecules with unique molecular identifiers. TCRdb processed the 5' RACE reads anew with MiXCR; each CDR3 protein has one entry. This sample has tens of thousands of distinct CDR3 sequences, with more than 4% found just once. This TCR came from an adult who was a healthcare worker with PCR-confirmed SARS-CoV-2 infection or an uninfected control (not recorded which). The sample was whole blood. The chain carries TRBV20-1 and TRBJ2-1; TRBD2 is a possible D gene (7 bases). The DNA for the CDR3 is TGCAGTGCTACCCGACTAGCCGGGGGCCGAGGGGAGCAGTTCTTC. This sequence encodes CSATRLAGGRGEQFF.